This is a list of T cell receptor beta chains from one sample in a study of blood T cell repertoires in COVID-19. Sequencing used immunoSEQ multiplex PCR; TCRdb keeps in-frame clones, though not all of them. There are 490,000 or so clones in the sample; about 85% occur only once, and more than 7.5% lies in the top ten. Sequenced input: PBMCs or T cells enriched from blood (not recorded which). Source of these receptors: a woman aged 60-75 years who had recovered from COVID-19. Each CDR3 is given with its conserved first and last residue. Fields, in order: V gene, D gene, J gene, clone size, CDR3 protein, CDR3 DNA. A D gene is named only where the DNA matches it firmly. Clone size is shown for a subset of rows, as once, few, many or a class of expanded clone.

V: TRBV24-1
D: -
J: TRBJ2-2
size: -
CDR3: CATSEPRANTGELFF
DNA: TGTGCCACCAGTGAACCCCGGGCGAACACCGGGGAGCTGTTTTTT

V: TRBV5-8
D: TRBD1
J: TRBJ1-3
size: -
CDR3: CASSYAGTVGNTIYF
DNA: TGTGCCAGCAGCTATGCCGGGACAGTGGGAAACACCATATATTTT

V: TRBV7-8
D: TRBD1
J: TRBJ1-6
size: -
CDR3: CASSPGQASSYNSPLHF
DNA: TGTGCCAGCAGTCCTGGACAGGCTTCGTCCTATAATTCACCCCTCCACTTT

V: TRBV2
D: -
J: TRBJ2-1
size: -
CDR3: CASSSGWSEQFF
DNA: TGTGCCAGCAGCTCCGGTTGGAGTGAGCAGTTCTTC

V: TRBV18
D: -
J: TRBJ2-1
size: -
CDR3: CASSPGSLRDEQFF
DNA: TGTGCCAGCTCACCGGGCTCTCTGAGGGATGAGCAGTTCTTC

V: TRBV28
D: -
J: TRBJ1-5
size: -
CDR3: CASNTGQPQHF
DNA: TGTGCCAGCAATACAGGTCAGCCCCAGCATTTT

V: TRBV2
D: TRBD1
J: TRBJ2-5
size: -
CDR3: CASSEQGDISAQYF
DNA: TGTGCCAGCAGTGAACAGGGGGATATTTCGGCCCAGTACTTC

V: TRBV7-8
D: -
J: TRBJ2-5
size: -
CDR3: CASSLRAGGSQETQYF
DNA: TGTGCCAGCAGCTTGAGGGCGGGCGGGTCCCAAGAGACCCAGTACTTC

V: TRBV4-1
D: TRBD1
J: TRBJ1-2
size: -
CDR3: CASSHSPGQGYGYTF
DNA: TGCGCCAGCAGCCACTCCCCGGGACAGGGCTATGGCTACACCTTC

V: TRBV19
D: -
J: TRBJ2-1
size: -
CDR3: CASSRSGAGAWNEQFF
DNA: TGTGCCAGTAGTCGATCCGGGGCAGGGGCGTGGAATGAGCAGTTCTTC

V: TRBV24-1
D: -
J: TRBJ2-1
size: -
CDR3: CATSGIAVGPWNEQFF
DNA: TGTGCCACCAGTGGGATCGCGGTGGGTCCCTGGAATGAGCAGTTCTTC

V: TRBV5-5
D: TRBD1
J: TRBJ1-5
size: -
CDR3: CASSIGQGLYSNQPQHF
DNA: TGTGCCAGCAGCATAGGACAGGGGCTATATAGCAATCAGCCCCAGCATTTT

V: TRBV11-2
D: -
J: TRBJ1-2
size: once
CDR3: CASSLAANYGYTF
DNA: TGTGCCAGCAGCTTAGCGGCTAACTATGGCTACACCTTC

V: TRBV4-2
D: -
J: TRBJ1-1
size: -
CDR3: CASSQTSVEGAEAFF
DNA: TGTGCCAGCAGCCAAACATCGGTTGAGGGAGCCGAAGCTTTCTTT

V: TRBV6-5
D: TRBD2
J: TRBJ2-3
size: -
CDR3: CASRVLAGGPDTQYF
DNA: TGTGCCAGCAGGGTACTAGCGGGGGGGCCGGATACGCAGTATTTT

V: TRBV7-2
D: -
J: TRBJ1-1
size: -
CDR3: CASSFYRQEAFF
DNA: TGTGCCAGCAGCTTCTACAGGCAGGAAGCTTTCTTT

V: TRBV11-2
D: TRBD2
J: TRBJ2-2
size: -
CDR3: CASSYASGVGYLLGELFF
DNA: TGTGCCAGCAGCTATGCTAGCGGGGTTGGATATTTACTGGGGGAGCTGTTTTTT

V: TRBV10-3
D: TRBD1
J: TRBJ2-6
size: -
CDR3: CAISEFFPDRVRSGANVLTF
DNA: TGTGCCATCAGTGAGTTTTTTCCGGACAGGGTACGATCTGGGGCCAACGTCCTGACTTTC

V: TRBV19
D: -
J: TRBJ2-5
size: -
CDR3: CASSVSGHQETQYF
DNA: TGTGCCAGTAGTGTTAGCGGACACCAAGAGACCCAGTACTTC

V: TRBV10-3
D: -
J: TRBJ1-4
size: -
CDR3: CAISVLANEKLFF
DNA: TGTGCCATCAGTGTTCTCGCTAATGAAAAACTGTTTTTT

V: TRBV2
D: TRBD1
J: TRBJ1-5
size: -
CDR3: CANGGQGVQPQHF
DNA: TGTGCCAATGGGGGACAGGGCGTCCAGCCCCAGCATTTT

V: TRBV19
D: -
J: TRBJ2-5
size: -
CDR3: CASSHSGGGETQYF
DNA: TGTGCCAGTAGCCACTCAGGGGGAGGAGAGACCCAGTACTTC

V: TRBV7-8
D: TRBD1
J: TRBJ1-4
size: -
CDR3: CASSPGQARAANEKLFF
DNA: TGTGCCAGCAGCCCTGGACAGGCCAGGGCGGCTAATGAAAAACTGTTTTTT

V: TRBV2
D: TRBD1
J: TRBJ2-3
size: -
CDR3: CASITGQDRTDTQYF
DNA: TGTGCCAGCATTACCGGACAGGACCGCACAGATACGCAGTATTTT

V: TRBV7-9
D: -
J: TRBJ1-5
size: -
CDR3: CASSFSSNQPQHF
DNA: TGTGCCAGCAGCTTTAGTAGCAATCAGCCCCAGCATTTT

V: TRBV19
D: -
J: TRBJ2-6
size: -
CDR3: CASSPLISSGANVLTF
DNA: TGTGCCAGTAGTCCTCTAATAAGCTCTGGGGCCAACGTCCTGACTTTC

V: TRBV3-1/TRBV3-2
D: TRBD2
J: TRBJ2-3
size: -
CDR3: CASSQELVAGGPRDTQYF
DNA: TGTGCCAGCAGCCAAGAGTTAGTAGCGGGGGGGCCAAGGGATACGCAGTATTTT

V: TRBV20-1
D: -
J: TRBJ2-1
size: -
CDR3: CSARDKHEQFF
DNA: TGCAGTGCTAGAGATAAGCATGAGCAGTTCTTC

V: TRBV5-4
D: -
J: TRBJ1-6
size: -
CDR3: CASSLGRSYNSPLHF
DNA: TGTGCCAGCAGCTTGGGTCGCTCCTATAATTCACCCCTCCACTTT

V: TRBV7-2
D: -
J: TRBJ2-3
size: -
CDR3: CASSLGGAARDTQYF
DNA: TGTGCCAGCAGCTTAGGCGGGGCGGCCAGAGATACGCAGTATTTT

V: TRBV12-3/TRBV12-4
D: -
J: TRBJ1-2
size: -
CDR3: CASSLQVYGYTF
DNA: TGTGCCAGCAGTTTACAGGTCTATGGCTACACCTTC

V: TRBV6-1
D: -
J: TRBJ1-2
size: -
CDR3: CASSEATDRFYGYTF
DNA: TGTGCCAGCAGTGAAGCGACGGACAGATTCTATGGCTACACCTTC

V: TRBV4-1
D: -
J: TRBJ2-1
size: -
CDR3: CASSQVVLTPPRNEQFF
DNA: TGCGCCAGCAGCCAAGTTGTGCTGACTCCTCCAAGGAATGAGCAGTTCTTC

V: TRBV5-6
D: TRBD1
J: TRBJ1-4
size: -
CDR3: CASSPRTGGIEKLFF
DNA: TGTGCCAGCAGCCCTCGGACAGGGGGGATTGAAAAACTGTTTTTT

V: TRBV7-2
D: -
J: TRBJ1-1
size: -
CDR3: CASSLVSISGGTEAFF
DNA: TGTGCCAGCAGCTTAGTGTCGATCTCCGGAGGCACTGAAGCTTTCTTT

V: TRBV10-3
D: -
J: TRBJ1-2
size: few
CDR3: CAISEAAGLQGYTF
DNA: TGTGCCATCAGCGAGGCAGCGGGGTTGCAGGGCTACACCTTC

V: TRBV2
D: -
J: TRBJ1-2
size: -
CDR3: CASSEAVTNYGYTF
DNA: TGTGCCAGCAGTGAGGCAGTGACTAACTATGGCTACACCTTC

V: TRBV5-1
D: TRBD1
J: TRBJ1-1
size: -
CDR3: CASSGTGGLATEAFF
DNA: TGCGCCAGCAGCGGGACAGGGGGGCTGGCCACTGAAGCTTTCTTT

V: TRBV29-1
D: -
J: TRBJ2-3
size: -
CDR3: CSVEFPVSTDTQYF
DNA: TGCAGCGTTGAGTTCCCAGTTAGCACAGATACGCAGTATTTT

V: TRBV4-1
D: -
J: TRBJ2-7
size: -
CDR3: CASSQVGGSYEQYF
DNA: TGCGCCAGCAGCCAAGTCGGGGGCTCCTACGAGCAGTACTTC